This entry lists 2 T cell receptor delta chains sequenced from one sample in a study of γδ T cells in repeated Plasmodium falciparum infection. Flow sorting of PBMC yielded separate Vgamma9/Vdelta2+ and Vdelta2-negative gammadelta T cell populations for bulk repertoire analysis. TCRdb applied CATT to the multiplex PCR reads for clone calling. The sample carries tens of thousands of delta-chain clones, about 1.6% recorded once. Sequencing was carried out using gamma-delta T cells from blood. The receptors originated from a pool of human donors (malaria-infected and uninfected, not separated).

Regarding this clone: The protein given by TCRdb reflects a much larger clone and differs at residue 14 from this DNA's translation, likely from a read error; the protein shown is the DNA's translation. This chain joins TRDV1 and TRDJ2, with 8 bases aligning to TRDD3. The J gene is not listed in TCRdb, so it was assigned here from a DNA match to germline. The CDR3 consists of 17 residues. J lost 12 bases, V lost 0 bases, and 15 bases had no gene match. CDR1 is TSWWSYY and CDR2 is QGS in the germline V gene. In DNA form, the CDR3 reads TGTGCTCTTGGGGAACTTCGTCGGGGGGGATATGGGCCAAAACTCTTCTTT. This translates into CALGELRRGGYGPKLFF.

In this sample, this clone turned up a few times. The translation of this DNA and the TCRdb protein of a much larger clone differ at residue 3, probably owing to a read error; the protein shown here is translated from the DNA. The genes are TRDV1 and TRDJ1, with 9 bases fitting TRDD3. TCRdb leaves out the J gene; it was filled in here by matching the DNA to germline. The CDR3 is 17 amino acids. Germline CDR1 reads TSWWSYY; CDR2 reads QGS. CDR3 loop: CAFGVGAGGFSTDKLIF. CDR3 bases: TGTGCTTTTGGGGTCGGGGCTGGGGGATTCTCTACCGATAAACTCATCTTT.